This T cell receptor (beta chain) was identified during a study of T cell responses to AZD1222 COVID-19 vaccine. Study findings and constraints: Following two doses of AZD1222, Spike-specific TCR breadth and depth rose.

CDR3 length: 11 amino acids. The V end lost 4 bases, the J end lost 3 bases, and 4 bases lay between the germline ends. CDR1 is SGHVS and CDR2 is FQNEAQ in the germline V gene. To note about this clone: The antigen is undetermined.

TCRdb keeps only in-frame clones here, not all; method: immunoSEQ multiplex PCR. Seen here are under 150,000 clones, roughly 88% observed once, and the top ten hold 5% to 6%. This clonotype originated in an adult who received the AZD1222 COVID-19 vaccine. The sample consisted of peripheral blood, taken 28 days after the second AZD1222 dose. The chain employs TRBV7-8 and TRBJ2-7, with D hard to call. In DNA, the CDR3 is TGTGCCAGCAGCTCGATCTACGAGCAGTACTTC. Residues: CASSSIYEQYF.